The clone carrying this T cell receptor (beta chain) was counted many times. Its antigen is currently unknown. MiXCR was run by TCRdb on the multiplex PCR reads, yielding one entry per CDR3 protein. The top ten hold about 3.9% of the sample, which has about 180,000 distinct CDR3 sequences, roughly a third seen once. This sample is part of a study of breast tumors, draining lymph nodes, adjacent tissues. General study results and limits: Data only fit, rather than demonstrated, lymph node origin of most tumor T cells. Data fit most tumor T cells coming from lymph node, expanding in tumor.

Samples came from axillary lymph nodes draining the breast cancer. In germline, CDR1 is KGHSH, CDR2 LQKENI. The CDR3 consists of 13 residues. The ends were cut back, 0 bases at V and 3 bases at J, with 5 bases in the middle. The clonotype was recovered from a female donor with breast cancer. Some clones in this sample may be carry-over from other donors' samples. Sequenced: axillary lymph node tissue. This chain joins TRBV18 and TRBJ1-2; D is unresolved. The DNA of the CDR3 is TGTGCCAGCTCACCACCCCTGCACTATGGCTACACCTTC. It codes for CASSPPLHYGYTF.